The T cell receptor beta chain under discussion was sequenced for a study of T-cell reconstitution after alpha-beta-depleted transplantation in children. Study-level findings and limits: There were reportedly several hundred expanded graft clones from which alpha-beta T cells came about two months after transplant. Among T cells one year after transplant, newly produced cells accounted for most counts and diversity.

V lost 3 bases and J 5 bases, leaving 6 bases between the germline ends. Germline V lookup: CDR1 SQVTM, CDR2 ANQGSEA. This CDR3 has 11 residues. Preparation of the TCRbeta library involved a method that used unique molecular identifiers. Each CDR3 protein is one row after TCRdb ran MiXCR on the PCR reads. The sample yields roughly 45,000 distinct CDR3 sequences, approximately 8.7% seen once. The sample holds many counts of this clonotype. Its target is not known. V gene TRBV29-1 combines with J gene TRBJ2-3; D is unresolved. Specimen: PBMCs, mostly from graft donor cells, collected 60 days after TCRalphabeta/CD19-depleted stem cell transplant. This receptor was taken from a male patient between 2 and 10 years old who had a stem cell transplant for chronic granulomatous disease, so the T cells may come from the graft donor. Written as DNA, the CDR3 is TGCAGCGTTGATTTTCTAGATACGCAGTATTTT. Translating gives CSVDFLDTQYF.